This entry concerns a single T cell receptor beta chain. The CDR3 is made up of 11 amino acids. V was trimmed by 4 bases and J by 6 bases, leaving 10 bases between them. Germline CDR1 is SQVTM and CDR2 is ANQGSEA. These data belong to a study of T cell clonotyping in hematopoietic cell transplantation. Study overall: Recipient samples before transplant were obtained post-cytoreduction.

Here immunoSEQ multiplex PCR was the method, and the copy in TCRdb shows in-frame clones only, minus some. This sample has roughly 46,000 clones, with around 80% found just once. The time point denotes: recipient sample about 28 days before transplant, after cytoreduction. The TCR comes from a man aged 55 to 70 with myelodysplastic syndrome. Some clones in this sample may be carry-over from other donors' samples. This chain joins TRBV29-1 and TRBJ2-7, with a weak D call TRBD1 (5 bases). Material: peripheral blood mononuclear cells, obtained before stem cell transplant. DNA for the CDR3: TGCAGCGTTGGCAGGGCAGCCGAGCAGTACTTC. It encodes CSVGRAAEQYF.